The sequence of this T cell receptor (beta chain) was determined in a study of T cell repertoires in cytomegalovirus infection. Overall study context: CMV epitopes in the study were HLA-C-restricted (recently identified) and HLA-B-restricted (well studied). CMV infection and matching HLA type were both indicated by public TCR beta signatures.

Overall study results and limits: There were HLA-C-restricted CMV-specific TCR beta clonotypes dominating the ex vivo response.

This clonotype was observed once. The antigen is not known. Germline CDR1 and CDR2: MNHNY and SVGAGI (reference sequence). With V trimmed by 5 bases and J by 1 base, 7 bases remained unmatched. The CDR3 runs 16 residues. TCRdb reprocessed the reads via MiXCR and lists one record per CDR3 protein. This sample yields roughly 120,000 distinct CDR3 sequences, of which approximately 28% are seen a single time; 80% to 85% belongs to the top ten. The starting material was CD8+ T cells from cultured PBMCs, obtained from culture after CMV antigen stimulation. The sequence came from a human donor in good health (CMV status not recorded). Some clones in this sample may be carry-over from other donors' samples. The rearrangement uses TRBV6-6 and TRBJ2-7, with 11 bases matching TRBD2. CDR3 protein: CASSRDGTSGSYEQYF. The CDR3 nucleotides are TGTGCCAGCAGTAGAGATGGGACTAGCGGTTCCTACGAGCAGTACTTC.